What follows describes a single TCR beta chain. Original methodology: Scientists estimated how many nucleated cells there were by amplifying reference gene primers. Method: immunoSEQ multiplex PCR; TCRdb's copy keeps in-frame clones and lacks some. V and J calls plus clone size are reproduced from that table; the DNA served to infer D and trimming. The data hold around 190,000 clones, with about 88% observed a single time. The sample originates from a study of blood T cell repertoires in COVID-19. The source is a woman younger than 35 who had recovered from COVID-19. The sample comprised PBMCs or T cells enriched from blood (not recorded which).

DNA of the CDR3: TGCGCCAGCAGCAGGGACACAACCTCAGGGGCTTTCTTT. It codes for CASSRDTTSGAFF. The chain combines TRBV5-1 with TRBJ1-1; D possibly corresponds to TRBD1 (6 bases). Trimming pared 4 bases from V and 11 bases from J, leaving 18 bases between. The germline V gene encodes CDR1 SGHRS and CDR2 YFSETQ. The length of the CDR3 is 13 residues.